The T cell receptor beta chain described here comes from a study of blood T cell repertoires in COVID-19. Repertoires were generated with immunoSEQ multiplex PCR, while TCRdb's copy carries only in-frame clones and drops some. There are 150,000 to 200,000 clones in the sample; around 80% occur only once, and approximately 10% lies in the top ten. This clone has a handful of counts. The V gene's germline CDR1 is SEHNR and CDR2 FQNEAQ (reference sequence). This CDR3 spans 15 amino acids. V shed 5 bases and J shed 4 bases, with 18 bases lying between them. Specimen: PBMCs or T cells enriched from blood (not recorded which). This chain connects TRBV7-9 to TRBJ2-7; tentative D call: TRBD2 (5 bases). The receptor was derived from a man between 45 and 60 years old who had recovered from COVID-19. CDR3 sequence: CASSHPVDGKYEQYF. The CDR3 nucleotides are TGTGCCAGCAGCCACCCTGTGGACGGGAAGTACGAGCAGTACTTC.